This T cell receptor (beta chain) was documented in a study of cytomegalovirus exposure and HLA in healthy donors. This clone occurred a few times. Its antigen is undetermined. Germline lookup yields CDR1 MNHEY and CDR2 SMNVEV (reference sequence). The V end lost 5 bases, the J end lost 1 base, and 8 bases lay between the germline ends. This CDR3 contains 14 residues. A multiplex PCR was run with 60 Vbeta primers and 13 Jbeta primers. Using immunoSEQ multiplex PCR, the repertoire was profiled, and TCRdb retains in-frame clones only, with some absent. The table includes some 170,000 clones, approximately 80% detected once. The study, taken as a whole, reports: In a later analysis, around 18,000 TCR beta sequences were associated with HLA alleles at 0.05 false discovery rate. Later on, a genetic analysis was performed. It linked a missense variant in DCLRE1C with V- and J-gene trimming of TCR beta. DRB1 had the most TCR associations and HLA-C the fewest, a later analysis found, with rates varying by HLA locus.

Material for sequencing was PBMCs. The gene calls are TRBV27 and TRBJ1-4; perhaps TRBD1 as D (5 bases). This receptor was identified in a man between 25 and 39 years old in good health and CMV-seronegative. The CDR3 reads CASSHRGTNEKLFF. CDR3 nucleotides: TGTGCCAGCAGTCATAGGGGAACTAATGAAAAACTGTTTTTT.